Listed below are T cell receptor beta chains from one sample, sequenced in a study of OX40 agonist ivuxolimab in advanced cancers. Measured with immunoSEQ multiplex PCR; TCRdb has only the in-frame clones, and not every one. The sample records roughly 58,000 clones, roughly nine tenths being singletons. This specimen was CD4+ or CD8+ T cells sorted from blood, taken in a trial of the OX40 agonist ivuxolimab. The receptors were gathered from an adult with an advanced solid tumor such as melanoma, head and neck, liver or kidney cancer. Each CDR3 is given with its conserved first and last residue. The D gene is left open where the match is weak. Size values are once, few and many counts, or a class for expanded clones, and some rows have none.

CDR3 DNA: TGCGCCAGCAGGAATCACACCATATATTTT; CDR3 protein: CASRNHTIYF; V gene: TRBV5-1; D gene: -; clone size: -; J gene: TRBJ1-3
CDR3 DNA: TGCGCCAGCACTGCTTCGGGCAGGGGGCTTGAGACCCAGTACTTC; CDR3 protein: CASTASGRGLETQYF; V gene: TRBV10-2; D gene: TRBD1; clone size: -; J gene: TRBJ2-5
CDR3 DNA: TGTGCCAGCTCACAGACAGGGATGGAGACCCAGTACTTC; CDR3 protein: CASSQTGMETQYF; V gene: TRBV18; D gene: TRBD1; clone size: -; J gene: TRBJ2-5
CDR3 DNA: TGTGCCAGCTCACGGCCCCAGCCCCCTGAAGCTTTCTTT; CDR3 protein: CASSRPQPPEAFF; V gene: TRBV18; D gene: -; clone size: few; J gene: TRBJ1-1
CDR3 DNA: TGTGCCAGCAGCCCGAGACCGATCCCCTACGAGCAGTACTTC; CDR3 protein: CASSPRPIPYEQYF; V gene: TRBV6-5; D gene: -; clone size: -; J gene: TRBJ2-7
CDR3 DNA: TGTGCCAGCAGTGGACTGACTAGCGGGAGATGGAATGAGCAGTTCTTC; CDR3 protein: CASSGLTSGRWNEQFF; V gene: TRBV27; D gene: TRBD2; clone size: -; J gene: TRBJ2-1
CDR3 DNA: TGTGCCAGCAGCTTAGGGGGGGGCATCCCCTACGAGCAGTACTTC; CDR3 protein: CASSLGGGIPYEQYF; V gene: TRBV11-2; D gene: -; clone size: -; J gene: TRBJ2-7
CDR3 DNA: TGTGCCAGCTCTCCCTTCGACAGGGGGCGGACCTATGGCTACACCTTC; CDR3 protein: CASSPFDRGRTYGYTF; V gene: TRBV18; D gene: TRBD1; clone size: -; J gene: TRBJ1-2
CDR3 DNA: TGTGCCAGCAGTGGGACGGAGGACACTGAAGCTTTCTTT; CDR3 protein: CASSGTEDTEAFF; V gene: TRBV6-6; D gene: -; clone size: few; J gene: TRBJ1-1
CDR3 DNA: TGTGCCAGCAGTGAATCGCGCGGGAGGGCCAGGAATGAGCAGTTCTTC; CDR3 protein: CASSESRGRARNEQFF; V gene: TRBV2; D gene: TRBD2; clone size: -; J gene: TRBJ2-1
CDR3 DNA: TGTGCCAGCAGCTTAGATCGGGGGACCCAGTACTTC; CDR3 protein: CASSLDRGTQYF; V gene: TRBV11-2; D gene: -; clone size: -; J gene: TRBJ2-5